The rows below give T cell receptor beta chains drawn from one sample of a study of monozygotic twins with inflammatory bowel disease. After re-calling the 5' RACE reads, TCRdb lists one entry per CDR3 protein, DNA absent. The sample table includes over 120,000 distinct CDR3 sequences. The specimen sequenced was blood. All receptors derive from a human donor with ulcerative colitis or Crohn's disease, or a healthy co-twin of an affected twin (not recorded which). Each CDR3 is given with its conserved first and last residue.

cdr3_length: 11
v_call: TRBV19
j_call: TRBJ2-1
cdr3_aa: CASRRLDEQFF

cdr3_length: 14
v_call: TRBV23-1
j_call: TRBJ1-1
cdr3_aa: CASSQEGENTEAFF

cdr3_length: 16
v_call: TRBV6-5
j_call: TRBJ2-3
cdr3_aa: CASSYSSGLTTDTQYF

cdr3_length: 15
v_call: TRBV29-1
j_call: TRBJ2-5
cdr3_aa: CSAREPGQGTKTQYF

cdr3_length: 14
v_call: TRBV29-1
j_call: TRBJ2-7
cdr3_aa: CSVLRQTASYEQYF

cdr3_length: 15
v_call: TRBV20-1
j_call: TRBJ2-7
cdr3_aa: CSARDFREGGYEQYF

cdr3_length: 16
v_call: TRBV18
j_call: TRBJ2-1
cdr3_aa: CASSPPRGPVSGEQFF

cdr3_length: 16
v_call: TRBV29-1
j_call: TRBJ2-1
cdr3_aa: CSVEIQQLHSYNEQFF

cdr3_length: 15
v_call: TRBV5-1
j_call: TRBJ2-7
cdr3_aa: CASGKGGRQYYEQYF

cdr3_length: 13
v_call: TRBV20-1
j_call: TRBJ1-1
cdr3_aa: CSARQGAETEAFF

cdr3_length: 17
v_call: TRBV4-2
j_call: TRBJ2-2
cdr3_aa: CARAKNEREEDTGELFF

cdr3_length: 13
v_call: TRBV14
j_call: TRBJ2-5
cdr3_aa: CASSRVRWETQYF

cdr3_length: 12
v_call: TRBV2
j_call: TRBJ2-7
cdr3_aa: CASSDRGYEQYF

cdr3_length: 14
v_call: TRBV12-3/TRBV12-4
j_call: TRBJ1-1
cdr3_aa: CASSSRTVDTEAFF

cdr3_length: 15
v_call: TRBV18
j_call: TRBJ2-1
cdr3_aa: CASSPRKQGGDEQFF

cdr3_length: 13
v_call: TRBV20-1
j_call: TRBJ1-5
cdr3_aa: CSAGGKGNQPQHF

cdr3_length: 16
v_call: TRBV7-8
j_call: TRBJ1-5
cdr3_aa: CASSFSGAVSNQPQHF

cdr3_length: 16
v_call: TRBV5-1
j_call: TRBJ2-1
cdr3_aa: CASSLLVAGGNNEQFF

cdr3_length: 15
v_call: TRBV20-1
j_call: TRBJ2-3
cdr3_aa: CRQNRLAGSTDTQYF

cdr3_length: 13
v_call: TRBV11-3
j_call: TRBJ2-1
cdr3_aa: CASSLSQGDEQFF

cdr3_length: 14
v_call: TRBV11-2
j_call: TRBJ2-3
cdr3_aa: CASSFKVGGDTQYF

cdr3_length: 14
v_call: TRBV29-1
j_call: TRBJ2-5
cdr3_aa: CSVARNQLWETQYF

cdr3_length: 13
v_call: TRBV20-1
j_call: TRBJ2-5
cdr3_aa: CSARWSGMETQYF

cdr3_length: 18
v_call: TRBV19
j_call: TRBJ1-6
cdr3_aa: CASSMKGAAGSINSPLHF

cdr3_length: 15
v_call: TRBV19
j_call: TRBJ2-1
cdr3_aa: CASSPRSPTYNEQFF

cdr3_length: 12
v_call: TRBV3-1
j_call: TRBJ2-1
cdr3_aa: CASSSRDRAQFF

cdr3_length: 14
v_call: TRBV11-2
j_call: TRBJ2-2
cdr3_aa: CASSPEALTGELFF

cdr3_length: 14
v_call: TRBV5-1
j_call: TRBJ1-2
cdr3_aa: CASSPMGLTYGYTF

cdr3_length: 17
v_call: TRBV5-1
j_call: TRBJ1-1
cdr3_aa: CASSLTGTGGARTEAFF

cdr3_length: 16
v_call: TRBV9
j_call: TRBJ2-6
cdr3_aa: CASSVARPSGANVLTF